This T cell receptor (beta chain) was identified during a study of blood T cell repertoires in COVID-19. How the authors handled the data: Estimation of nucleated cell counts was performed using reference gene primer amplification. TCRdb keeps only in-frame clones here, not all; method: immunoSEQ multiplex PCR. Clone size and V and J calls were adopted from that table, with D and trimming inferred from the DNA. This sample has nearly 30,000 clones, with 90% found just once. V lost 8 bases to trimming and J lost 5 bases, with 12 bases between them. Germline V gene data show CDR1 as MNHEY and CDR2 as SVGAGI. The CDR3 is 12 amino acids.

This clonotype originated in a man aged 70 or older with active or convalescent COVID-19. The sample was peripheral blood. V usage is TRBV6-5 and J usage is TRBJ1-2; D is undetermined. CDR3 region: CASAATGYGYTF. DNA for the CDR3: TGTGCCAGCGCCGCTACCGGTTATGGCTACACCTTC.